Listed below are T cell receptor beta chains from one sample, sequenced in a study of tumor-infiltrating lymphocytes in primary liver carcinoma. Via MiXCR, TCRdb re-called the multiplex PCR reads, giving one row per CDR3 protein. This sample has approximately 99,000 distinct CDR3 sequences, with 55% to 75% found just once. Sequenced input: liver tumor tissue from sampling region 5. The receptors derive from a woman aged 55 to 70 with primary liver carcinoma and hepatitis B virus infection. Both conserved end residues are part of each CDR3. Each record gives: J gene, D gene, clone size, V gene, CDR3 DNA, CDR3 protein. D genes are given only for firm matches. Clone size is given for some rows only: seen once, a few or many times, or a class if the clone is expanded.

j_gene: TRBJ2-7
d_gene: TRBD2
abundance: few
v_gene: TRBV18
CDR3nt: TGTGCCAGCTCACCGACTAGCGGTCGAGTAACCGAGCAGTACTTC
CDR3aa: CASSPTSGRVTEQYF

j_gene: TRBJ2-1
d_gene: NA
abundance: NA
v_gene: TRBV12-3/TRBV12-4
CDR3nt: TGTGCCAGCAGTCACCATGGGAGCTCCAACAATGAGCAGTTCTTT
CDR3aa: CASSHHGSSNNEQFF

j_gene: TRBJ2-3
d_gene: NA
abundance: few
v_gene: TRBV9
CDR3nt: TGTGCCAGCAGCGGTGCGACAGATACGCAGTATTTT
CDR3aa: CASSGATDTQYF

j_gene: TRBJ2-7
d_gene: NA
abundance: many
v_gene: TRBV29-1
CDR3nt: TGCAGCGTGAGATTTCTCACTAGCACTACCTACGAGCAGTACTTC
CDR3aa: CSVRFLTSTTYEQYF

j_gene: TRBJ1-1
d_gene: NA
abundance: NA
v_gene: TRBV29-1
CDR3nt: TGCGGCGTTGTCAGGCAGGTAGGGGTTGTTGGTGAAGCTTTCTTT
CDR3aa: CGVVRQVGVVGEAFF

j_gene: TRBJ2-1
d_gene: TRBD2
abundance: NA
v_gene: TRBV20-1
CDR3nt: TGCAGTGCTAGAGGACTTTTAGCGGGAGGCCGGAGTGAGCAGTTCTTC
CDR3aa: CSARGLLAGGRSEQFF

j_gene: TRBJ2-1
d_gene: NA
abundance: NA
v_gene: TRBV28
CDR3nt: TGTGACAGCATTGGGCAACTTGGGATATACAATGAGCAGTTCTTC
CDR3aa: CDSIGQLGIYNEQFF

j_gene: TRBJ1-2
d_gene: NA
abundance: many
v_gene: TRBV10-1
CDR3nt: TGCGCCAGCAGTGAACGCAGGGACTATGGCTACACCTTC
CDR3aa: CASSERRDYGYTF

j_gene: TRBJ1-1
d_gene: TRBD1
abundance: NA
v_gene: TRBV12-3/TRBV12-4
CDR3nt: TGTGCCAGCATTCTAGCAGGGGGCGCGGAGGCTTTCTTT
CDR3aa: CASILAGGAEAFF

j_gene: TRBJ1-1
d_gene: NA
abundance: NA
v_gene: TRBV29-1
CDR3nt: TGCAGCATTGAAGAGGTGGAAGCTTTGTTT
CDR3aa: CSIEEVEALF

j_gene: TRBJ1-2
d_gene: TRBD1
abundance: NA
v_gene: TRBV28
CDR3nt: TGTGCCAGCAGTCCGGGACAGGGACTCCACTATGGCTACACCTTC
CDR3aa: CASSPGQGLHYGYTF

j_gene: TRBJ2-3
d_gene: NA
abundance: NA
v_gene: TRBV6-1
CDR3nt: TGTTCCAGCAGCGGTGGCTTCAGTAGAGATACGCAGTATTTT
CDR3aa: CSSSGGFSRDTQYF

j_gene: TRBJ2-3
d_gene: NA
abundance: NA
v_gene: TRBV30
CDR3nt: TGTGCCTGGAGTGTACAAGATACGCAGTATTTT
CDR3aa: CAWSVQDTQYF

j_gene: TRBJ2-7
d_gene: NA
abundance: once
v_gene: TRBV29-1
CDR3nt: TGCAGCGTTGGTGGGAGGCCCCATTACGTGCAGTACTTC
CDR3aa: CSVGGRPHYVQYF

j_gene: TRBJ2-1
d_gene: TRBD2
abundance: many
v_gene: TRBV14
CDR3nt: TGTGCCAGCAGCGCACTAGCGCGCGGCTACAATGAGCAGTTCTTC
CDR3aa: CASSALARGYNEQFF

j_gene: TRBJ2-7
d_gene: NA
abundance: once
v_gene: TRBV6-5
CDR3nt: TGTACCAACAGAAAAGGGGTCTGGCAGTACTTC
CDR3aa: CTNRKGVWQYF

j_gene: TRBJ2-1
d_gene: TRBD2
abundance: NA
v_gene: TRBV29-1
CDR3nt: TGCAGCGCAGCTGGGACTAGCGGGGGCTATGAGCAGTTCTTC
CDR3aa: CSAAGTSGGYEQFF

j_gene: TRBJ1-2
d_gene: NA
abundance: NA
v_gene: TRBV30
CDR3nt: TGTGCCCGGAGCCCCCGGATCTATGGCTACACCTTC
CDR3aa: CARSPRIYGYTF

j_gene: TRBJ2-7
d_gene: NA
abundance: many
v_gene: TRBV29-1
CDR3nt: TGCAGCGTTGTGAAGCGAGTTGCCCCCTACGAGCAGTACTTC
CDR3aa: CSVVKRVAPYEQYF

j_gene: TRBJ1-1
d_gene: NA
abundance: NA
v_gene: TRBV28
CDR3nt: TGTGCCAACAGGAAGAGCGGGGACACTGAAGCTTTCTTT
CDR3aa: CANRKSGDTEAFF

j_gene: TRBJ1-1
d_gene: TRBD1
abundance: NA
v_gene: TRBV6-1
CDR3nt: TGTGCCCGCAGGTGGACAGGGAAGAACACTGAAGCTTTCTTT
CDR3aa: CARRWTGKNTEAFF

j_gene: TRBJ2-7
d_gene: TRBD2
abundance: NA
v_gene: TRBV13
CDR3nt: TGTGCCAGCAGCTTAGCTTCAAGGGCTATCGGGAGGTATTGGGACGAGCAGTACTTC
CDR3aa: CASSLASRAIGRYWDEQYF

j_gene: TRBJ1-5
d_gene: TRBD1
abundance: NA
v_gene: TRBV5-1
CDR3nt: TGCACCAGCAGAAACACCCCCGGCCCGGGACAGTGGGCTGCTAAGCCCCAGCATTTT
CDR3aa: CTSRNTPGPGQWAAKPQHF

j_gene: TRBJ1-1
d_gene: NA
abundance: NA
v_gene: TRBV29-1
CDR3nt: TGCAGCGTATCACGAGGAGTCGCAGTTTTCTTT
CDR3aa: CSVSRGVAVFF

j_gene: TRBJ2-7
d_gene: NA
abundance: NA
v_gene: TRBV11-3
CDR3nt: TGTGCCAGCAACATAGCCAGCGGAGAGTACGAGCAGTACTTC
CDR3aa: CASNIASGEYEQYF

j_gene: TRBJ2-4
d_gene: NA
abundance: many
v_gene: TRBV20-1
CDR3nt: TGCAGTGCCCCCGACAAATTCTCCGTGGCCAAAAACATTCAGTACTTC
CDR3aa: CSAPDKFSVAKNIQYF

j_gene: TRBJ2-3
d_gene: NA
abundance: few
v_gene: TRBV9
CDR3nt: TGTGCCAGCAGCGTTCGGGGGTTGGGAGATACGCGATATTTT
CDR3aa: CASSVRGLGDTRYF

j_gene: TRBJ2-4
d_gene: NA
abundance: NA
v_gene: TRBV5-1
CDR3nt: TGCGCCAGCAGCTTGGTTCAGGAGGCGAATATGGACATTCAGTACTTC
CDR3aa: CASSLVQEANMDIQYF

j_gene: TRBJ2-3
d_gene: NA
abundance: NA
v_gene: TRBV6-1
CDR3nt: TGTGCCAGCCTTAGAAGGCTAGTTAGCACAGATACGCAGTATTTT
CDR3aa: CASLRRLVSTDTQYF

j_gene: TRBJ1-1
d_gene: NA
abundance: NA
v_gene: TRBV18
CDR3nt: TGTGCCAGCTCACCTACATTTTTCACTGAAGATTTCTTT
CDR3aa: CASSPTFFTEDFF

j_gene: TRBJ2-7
d_gene: TRBD2
abundance: NA
v_gene: TRBV7-8
CDR3nt: TGTACCAGCAGCTCACCGGGACTAGCGGTTTACTACGAGCAATACTTC
CDR3aa: CTSSSPGLAVYYEQYF

j_gene: TRBJ2-1
d_gene: TRBD2
abundance: many
v_gene: TRBV6-1
CDR3nt: TGTGCCAGCAGTGATCCGGGACTAGCGGCCTACAATGAGCAGTTCTTC
CDR3aa: CASSDPGLAAYNEQFF

j_gene: TRBJ2-7
d_gene: TRBD2
abundance: few
v_gene: TRBV6-6
CDR3nt: TGTGCCAGCAGTTCTGGCGGGACTAGCGGGAGTTACGGGCAGTACTTC
CDR3aa: CASSSGGTSGSYGQYF

j_gene: TRBJ2-3
d_gene: NA
abundance: NA
v_gene: TRBV6-5
CDR3nt: TGTGCCAGCAATTATGTGTCCGGCACAGATATGCAGTATTTT
CDR3aa: CASNYVSGTDMQYF

j_gene: TRBJ1-2
d_gene: NA
abundance: many
v_gene: TRBV29-1
CDR3nt: TGCAGCGTTGAAATTCTTAACCTAGCTCAAGACTATGGCTACACCTTC
CDR3aa: CSVEILNLAQDYGYTF

j_gene: TRBJ2-7
d_gene: TRBD1
abundance: many
v_gene: TRBV6-5
CDR3nt: TGTGCCAGCCGCGAGGGACAGACAAACGAGCAGTACTTC
CDR3aa: CASREGQTNEQYF

j_gene: TRBJ1-1
d_gene: NA
abundance: NA
v_gene: TRBV11-2
CDR3nt: TGTGCCAGCAGCTTATTGAGGATTGAAGTTTTCTTT
CDR3aa: CASSLLRIEVFF

j_gene: TRBJ2-7
d_gene: TRBD2
abundance: NA
v_gene: TRBV11-2
CDR3nt: TGTGCCGATAGCCACGGGACTACTTCCTACGGGCAGTACTTC
CDR3aa: CADSHGTTSYGQYF

j_gene: TRBJ2-7
d_gene: NA
abundance: NA
v_gene: TRBV12-3/TRBV12-4
CDR3nt: TGTGCCAGCAGGAGCAGCGCGCCCTACGAGCAGTACTTC
CDR3aa: CASRSSAPYEQYF

j_gene: TRBJ1-1
d_gene: TRBD1
abundance: NA
v_gene: TRBV5-1
CDR3nt: TGCGCCAACAGTTTACAGGGGAGGAGGGGCCGCTTTGGGACTGAAGCTTTCTTT
CDR3aa: CANSLQGRRGRFGTEAFF

j_gene: TRBJ2-6
d_gene: NA
abundance: NA
v_gene: TRBV29-1
CDR3nt: TGCAACGTTAGCCGGGATAGGGAGGCCGACGTCCTGACTTTC
CDR3aa: CNVSRDREADVLTF

j_gene: TRBJ2-5
d_gene: NA
abundance: few
v_gene: TRBV28
CDR3nt: TGTGCCAGCAGTTTATCTTACAGCCAAGAGACCCAGTACTTC
CDR3aa: CASSLSYSQETQYF

j_gene: TRBJ1-5
d_gene: TRBD1
abundance: NA
v_gene: TRBV28
CDR3nt: TGCGCCAGCGGTGGGGACAGTAGCAATCAGCCCCAGCATTTT
CDR3aa: CASGGDSSNQPQHF

j_gene: TRBJ2-3
d_gene: NA
abundance: many
v_gene: TRBV29-1
CDR3nt: TGCAGCGTTGATCAACAGGGCTTTACGCAGTATTTT
CDR3aa: CSVDQQGFTQYF

j_gene: TRBJ2-1
d_gene: NA
abundance: NA
v_gene: TRBV11-3
CDR3nt: TGTGCCAGCAGTGCCAGGGGCTACATTGAGCAATTCTTC
CDR3aa: CASSARGYIEQFF

j_gene: TRBJ2-1
d_gene: NA
abundance: NA
v_gene: TRBV29-1
CDR3nt: TGCAGCGTGCGGGAAATAGCCACCCGCAGCGGTGAGCAGTTCTTC
CDR3aa: CSVREIATRSGEQFF

j_gene: TRBJ2-5
d_gene: TRBD2
abundance: NA
v_gene: TRBV19
CDR3nt: TGTGCCAGTAGCAAACGAACCACCGGGACTAGGGAGACCCAGTACTTC
CDR3aa: CASSKRTTGTRETQYF

j_gene: TRBJ2-5
d_gene: TRBD2
abundance: many
v_gene: TRBV11-3
CDR3nt: TGTGCCAGCAGCCCCGGACTAGGCCCTTCTGGAGAGACCCAGTACTTC
CDR3aa: CASSPGLGPSGETQYF

j_gene: TRBJ1-4
d_gene: NA
abundance: few
v_gene: TRBV9
CDR3nt: TGTGCCAGCAGCTCCGGGGCCGAGGTCGGAAAACTGTTTTTT
CDR3aa: CASSSGAEVGKLFF

j_gene: TRBJ2-7
d_gene: NA
abundance: many
v_gene: TRBV12-3/TRBV12-4
CDR3nt: TGTGCCAGCCGTAGGTTCGACGAGCAGTACTTC
CDR3aa: CASRRFDEQYF

j_gene: TRBJ1-5
d_gene: NA
abundance: many
v_gene: TRBV6-1
CDR3nt: TGTGCCAGCAAGGAGCAAGTCAATCAGCCCCAGCATTTT
CDR3aa: CASKEQVNQPQHF

j_gene: TRBJ1-1
d_gene: TRBD1
abundance: many
v_gene: TRBV12-3/TRBV12-4
CDR3nt: TGTGCCAGCAGTGAAGACAGGGGTACTGAAGCTTTCTTT
CDR3aa: CASSEDRGTEAFF

j_gene: TRBJ1-1
d_gene: NA
abundance: NA
v_gene: TRBV6-5
CDR3nt: TGTGTCAGCAGTTTATTGGCGCTCGGCGCTGAAGCTTTCTTT
CDR3aa: CVSSLLALGAEAFF

j_gene: TRBJ2-3
d_gene: NA
abundance: NA
v_gene: TRBV5-4
CDR3nt: TGTGCCAACAGCTTGGGTCCGGGAAGAGGGGAAGATACGCAGTATTTT
CDR3aa: CANSLGPGRGEDTQYF

j_gene: TRBJ2-1
d_gene: NA
abundance: many
v_gene: TRBV5-6
CDR3nt: TGTGCCAGCAGCACGGCCGGGACTTCGAGCTCCTACAATGAGCAGTTCTTC
CDR3aa: CASSTAGTSSSYNEQFF

j_gene: TRBJ2-7
d_gene: NA
abundance: NA
v_gene: TRBV11-3
CDR3nt: TGTGCCAGCAGTAGTGGCAGTCCCCGCAACGAGCAGTACTTC
CDR3aa: CASSSGSPRNEQYF

j_gene: TRBJ2-5
d_gene: TRBD1
abundance: NA
v_gene: TRBV11-2
CDR3nt: TGTGCCAGCTACTGGAGACAGGGGGAAGGGACCCAGTACTTC
CDR3aa: CASYWRQGEGTQYF

j_gene: TRBJ1-5
d_gene: NA
abundance: NA
v_gene: TRBV10-3
CDR3nt: TGTGTCATCAGTGAGACGAATCAGCTCCAGCATTTT
CDR3aa: CVISETNQLQHF

j_gene: TRBJ2-3
d_gene: TRBD2
abundance: NA
v_gene: TRBV11-2
CDR3nt: TGTGCCAGCCCCACGGGGACTAGCGGGAGAGGGAGCACAAATACGCAGTATTTT
CDR3aa: CASPTGTSGRGSTNTQYF